The 19 T cell receptor beta chains below all came from one sample that was sequenced in a study of blood T cells in healthy people across ages. With a J-beta primer mix and a sample-barcoded 5' primer, a second PCR ran 7 to 11 cycles. TCRdb re-derived calls from the 5' RACE reads in MiXCR, one entry per CDR3 protein. The sample holds 2 million or so distinct CDR3 sequences, just under 50% seen once. Sequences were obtained from blood. The receptors here all came from a woman aged 40 to 50 in good health.

This clonotype appeared a few times. The chain combines TRBV2 with TRBJ2-3; D is possibly TRBD1 or TRBD2 (7 bases each). The CDR3 extends over 15 amino acids. Trimming removed 3 bases from V and 3 bases from J, with 13 bases in between. Germline V CDR1 and CDR2: SNHLY, FYNNEI. CDR3 bases: TGTGCCAGCAGTGAGCAGGGGGGGACGACAGATACGCAGTATTTT. As protein: CASSEQGGTTDTQYF.

The rearrangement links TRBV14 to TRBJ2-3; D remains ambiguous. The CDR3 length is 15 residues. Trimming cost V 1 base and J 3 bases, with 11 bases left between them. The germline V gene has CDR1 SGHDN and CDR2 FVKESK. The CDR3 reads CASSQGAAVTDTQYF. CDR3 in DNA: TGTGCCAGCAGCCAAGGGGCCGCGGTAACAGATACGCAGTATTTT.

The V and J genes are TRBV6-5 and TRBJ2-3; 8 nucleotides line up with TRBD2. This CDR3 contains 15 residues. The V gene end was trimmed by 9 bases and the J gene end by 2 bases; junction bases not matched to a gene: 10. Germline V lookup: CDR1 MNHEY, CDR2 SVGAGI. CDR3 bases: TGTGCCAGTTTTCAGGGGCGGGGGGCCACAGATACGCAGTATTTT. Translation gives CASFQGRGATDTQYF.

Only one count was recorded for this clonotype. V usage is TRBV6-5 and J usage is TRBJ2-7, with unresolved D. The CDR3 totals 15 residues. Per the germline V gene, CDR1 is MNHEY and CDR2 is SVGAGI. V lost 0 bases, J lost 1 base, and 10 bases lay in between. The CDR3 sequence: CASSYSSGISYEQYF. The DNA for the CDR3 is TGTGCCAGCAGTTACTCTTCCGGCATTTCCTACGAGCAGTACTTC.

This chain connects TRBV12-3 or TRBV12-4 to TRBJ2-5; TRBD1 might be the D (6 bases). Trimming shortened V by 7 bases and J by 0 bases, and 12 bases separated the two germline ends. The CDR3 runs to 14 residues. CDR3 region: CASTSPGDQETQYF. CDR3 coding DNA: TGTGCCAGCACCTCCCCAGGGGACCAAGAGACCCAGTACTTC.

This clonotype came up a few times. This sequence joins TRBV28 and TRBJ2-7; 8 nucleotides align to TRBD1. The CDR3 has 15 residues. V lost 6 bases and J lost 6; bases outside the gene matches: 13. From germline, CDR1 is MDHEN and CDR2 SYDVKM. CDR3: CASRSPGTGIREQYF. CDR3 DNA: TGTGCCAGCAGAAGTCCCGGGACAGGTATCCGCGAGCAGTACTTC. Supplemented by reference TRBV28 and TRBJ2-7, the full variable domain reads DVKVTQSSRYLVKRTGEKVFLECVQDMDHENMFWYRQDPGLGLRLIYFSYDVKMKEKGDIPEGYSVSREKKERFSLILESASTNQTSMYLCASRSPGTGIREQYFGPGTRLTVT.

The chain couples TRBV4-1 to TRBJ1-1; D unclear. V lost 4 bases and J 3 bases, leaving 15 bases between the germline ends. The germline V gene has CDR1 MGHRA and CDR2 YSYEKL. The CDR3 has 15 residues. CDR3 nucleotides: TGCGCCAGCAGCCCTAGTTCCGGGATCCACACTGAAGCTTTCTTT. Translation: CASSPSSGIHTEAFF.

There are many counts of this clonotype. V is TRBV7-6 and J is TRBJ2-1; 7 positions agree with TRBD1. V shed 5 bases and J 0 bases; nucleotides not matched to a gene: 4. The CDR3 loop spans 15 amino acids. In germline, CDR1 is SGHVS, CDR2 FNYEAQ. CDR3 region: CASSPTGFSYNEQFF. The CDR3, as DNA: TGTGCCAGCAGCCCGACAGGGTTCTCCTACAATGAGCAGTTCTTC.

The table lists this clonotype with a few counts. This chain links TRBV25-1 with TRBJ1-4; D not certain. Trimming took 0 bases from V and 3 from J, leaving 8 bases between them. This CDR3 has 15 amino acids. In germline, CDR1 is MGHDK, CDR2 SYGVNS. The CDR3 loop is CASSEYSGPNEKLFF. CDR3 nucleotide sequence: TGTGCCAGCAGTGAATATTCAGGTCCTAATGAAAAACTGTTTTTT.

The J gene is TRBJ1-4, the V gene TRBV27; 7 nucleotides line up with TRBD1. The CDR3 is 16 amino acids. V gave up 0 bases and J gave up 7 bases; unmatched junction bases: 8. The germline V gene encodes CDR1 MNHEY and CDR2 SMNVEV (reference sequence). The CDR3 protein is CASSLSGGRLGEKLFF. The CDR3, as DNA: TGTGCCAGCAGTTTATCAGGGGGCCGTCTCGGTGAAAAACTGTTTTTT.

This clonotype has only a few counts. J is TRBJ2-3 and V is TRBV10-3; 11 bases are a match to TRBD2. V dropped 0 bases and J dropped 0; count of bases not matched to a gene: 8. The V gene's germline CDR1 is ENHRY and CDR2 SYGVKD. This CDR3 is 19 amino acids long. The CDR3 DNA reads as TGTGCCATCAGTGAGTCCGGGACTAGCGGACCCCCTAGCACAGATACGCAGTATTTT. Residues: CAISESGTSGPPSTDTQYF.

J is TRBJ2-5 and V is TRBV12-3 or TRBV12-4, with 9 bases that match TRBD1. With 3 bases clipped from V and 11 bases from J, the junction kept 13 bases outside the gene matches. This CDR3 is 15 amino acids long. As DNA, the CDR3 is TGTGCCAGCAGTTTGCGGGACAGGGCTAACAATGAGCAGTACTTC. It translates to CASSLRDRANNEQYF.

This chain connects TRBV12-5 to TRBJ2-3, with 7 bases fitting TRBD1. CDR3 length: 15 amino acids. The V and J ends lost 6 bases and 2 bases, in that order; junction bases with no gene match: 8. Germline V CDR1 and CDR2: LGHNT, FRNRAP. As DNA, the CDR3 is TGTGCTAGTGGACGGGACAGCCGATACACAGATACGCAGTATTTT. Translation: CASGRDSRYTDTQYF. Complete variable domain (other parts from reference TRBV12-5 and TRBJ2-3): DARVTQTPRHKVTEMGQEVTMRCQPILGHNTVFWYRQTMMQGLELLAYFRNRAPLDDSGMPKDRFSAEMPDATLATLKIQPSEPRDSAVYFCASGRDSRYTDTQYFGPGTRLTVL.

The count of this clonotype is one. V and J are TRBV28 and TRBJ2-1, with 11 nucleotides matching TRBD2. CDR1 MDHEN and CDR2 SYDVKM come from the germline V gene. CDR3 length equals 15 residues. Losses at the gene ends were 6 bases for V and 5 bases for J; bases not matched to a gene: 6. For the CDR3, the DNA is TGTGCCAGCAGGGTAGCGGGGGGGAGGAACAATGAGCAGTTCTTC. Amino acids: CASRVAGGRNNEQFF. The whole variable domain, filled in from reference TRBV28 and TRBJ2-1, reads DVKVTQSSRYLVKRTGEKVFLECVQDMDHENMFWYRQDPGLGLRLIYFSYDVKMKEKGDIPEGYSVSREKKERFSLILESASTNQTSMYLCASRVAGGRNNEQFFGPGTRLTVL.

The V and J genes are TRBV7-8 and TRBJ2-3, with TRBD2 matching 12 bases. CDR1 and CDR2 from the germline V gene are SGHVS and FQNEAQ. V lost 3 bases and J lost 4; bases outside the gene matches: 5. The CDR3 length is 16 residues. The CDR3 spells CASSFPSGGASDTQYF. CDR3 nucleotide sequence: TGTGCCAGCAGCTTTCCTAGCGGGGGGGCCTCAGATACGCAGTATTTT.

The genes are TRBV7-2 and TRBJ2-5, with D maybe TRBD2 (7 bases). Germline-derived CDR1 and CDR2 are SGHTA and FQGNSA. This CDR3 is 14 amino acids long. Trimming removed 6 bases at V and 2 bases at J, with 13 bases between. The CDR3 loop reads CASRRGGPQETQYF. In DNA, the CDR3 is TGTGCCAGCAGGAGGGGGGGCCCTCAAGAGACCCAGTACTTC.

The sample holds a few counts of this clonotype. This chain joins TRBV6-2 or TRBV6-3 and TRBJ2-6; tentative D call: TRBD1 (6 bases). CDR1 is MNHEY, CDR2 SVGEGT, per germline. Between the trimmed V and J ends, which lost 6 bases and 0 bases, there was a span of 18 bases. The CDR3 consists of 18 residues. Here the CDR3 DNA reads TGTGCCAGCAGGCCACAGGGCATAGTTCCCTCTGGGGCCAACGTCCTGACTTTC. Translating it yields CASRPQGIVPSGANVLTF.

In its sample, this clonotype was seen once. The chain joins TRBV6-5 to TRBJ1-2; a weak D match, TRBD1 (6 bases). The CDR3 contains 19 residues. CDR1 is MNHEY and CDR2 is SVGAGI in the germline V gene. V was cut by 2 bases and J by 1 base, with 23 bases left in between. CDR3 protein: CASSYLNKVGGPNNYGYTF. CDR3 DNA: TGTGCCAGCAGTTACCTCAACAAAGTTGGGGGGCCCAATAACTATGGCTACACCTTC.

The chain has TRBV7-8 and TRBJ1-4, with 9 nucleotides matching TRBD1. The CDR3 extends over 15 amino acids. Germline CDR1 is SGHVS and CDR2 is FQNEAQ. V was pared by 4 bases and J by 5 bases, with 5 bases of the junction left unmatched. The CDR3 reads CASSYRGQGNEKLFF. DNA of the CDR3: TGTGCCAGCAGCTATCGGGGACAGGGAAATGAAAAACTGTTTTTT.